This TCR beta chain emerged from a study of blood T cells in healthy people across ages. Study-wide points: Strongly correlated with naive T cell percentage was TCR beta diversity. A roughly linear age-dependent decrease characterized TCR beta diversity per million T cells.

Of note for this clonotype: Its antigen is unknown.

With a J-beta primer mix and a sample-barcoded 5' primer, a second PCR ran about 6 to 11 cycles. Using its own MiXCR run on the 5' RACE reads, TCRdb lists one record per CDR3 protein. The data show some 900,000 distinct CDR3 sequences, with under 50% seen just once and 13% held by the top ten. Germline CDR1 reads MGHRA; CDR2 reads YSYEKL. This CDR3 is built from 19 residues. V lost 3 bases to trimming and J lost 4 bases; unmatched junction nucleotides: 16. This sequence was found in a man in his thirties or forties in good health. Input material: blood. The gene calls are TRBV4-1 and TRBJ1-3; 9 bases map to TRBD1. The CDR3 DNA reads as TGCGCCAGCAGCCACACCATCATGGCCCGGACAGGGGAAGGAAACACCATATATTTT. This translates into CASSHTIMARTGEGNTIYF.